One and the same sample provided the 9 T cell receptor beta chains below, sequenced in a study of shared clonotypes between healthy human individuals. The table came from immunoSEQ multiplex PCR; TCRdb's copy has only in-frame clones and leaves some out. The table records 900,000 to 1,200,000 clones, approximately 80% of them present only once. Source material: memory CD4+ T cells from PBMCs. Subset described: CD45RA-negative fraction. These receptors all come from a man between 18 and 35 years old in good health. Some clones in this sample may be carry-over from other donors' samples.

V usage is TRBV18 and J usage is TRBJ1-1; unclear D gene. CDR1 and CDR2 (germline): KGHSH, LQKENI. The CDR3 length is 14 residues. V was cut by 3 bases and J by 8 bases, with 16 bases left in between. The DNA for the CDR3 is TGTGCCAGCTCACCCACTTCTGGGCCGGGGGAAGCTTTCTTT. Translation: CASSPTSGPGEAFF. The entire variable domain, with the rest obtained from reference TRBV18 and TRBJ1-1, is as follows: NAGVMQNPRHLVRRRGQEARLRCSPMKGHSHVYWYRQLPEEGLKFMVYLQKENIIDESGMPKERFSAEFPKEGPSILRIQQVVRGDSAAYFCASSPTSGPGEAFFGQGTRLTVV.

The V gene is TRBV4-2, the J gene TRBJ1-4; D possibly corresponds to TRBD1 (5 bases). Deletions cut 2 bases from V and 6 bases from J, with 13 bases between. Germline values: CDR1 LGHNA, CDR2 YNFKEQ. This CDR3 has 15 amino acids. CDR3 nucleotides: TGTGCCAGCAGCCAACGCGGGGCTGAAGATGAAAAACTGTTTTTT. This sequence encodes CASSQRGAEDEKLFF.

The V gene is TRBV5-1, the J gene TRBJ2-3; 10 nucleotides align to TRBD2. In germline, CDR1 is SGHRS, CDR2 YFSETQ. V was clipped by 4 bases and J by 5 bases; unmatched bases: 16. There are 18 residues in the CDR3. The CDR3 loop reads CASSLGRASGRTGDTQYF. The CDR3 DNA reads as TGCGCCAGCAGCCTAGGTAGGGCTAGCGGGAGAACAGGAGATACGCAGTATTTT.

For this clone: Other DNA sequences in the sample encode the same CDR3. This rearrangement joins TRBV4-1 to TRBJ2-5, with TRBD1 matching over 9 bases. With the DNA end fitting TRBJ2-7 better, the J assignment may be wrong. Per the germline V gene, CDR1 is MGHRA and CDR2 is YSYEKL. The CDR3 length is 14 residues. The DNA of the CDR3 is TGCGCCAGCAGCCAGGGGACAGGGCCCTACGAGCAGTACTTC. As protein: CASSQGTGPYEQYF.

The CDR3 DNA reads TGTGCCAGCAGCGTGAGGAGAAGCGGGAGGGCCAACACCGGGGAGCTGTTTTTT. Translation: CASSVRRSGRANTGELFF. V is TRBV9 and J is TRBJ2-2, with TRBD2 matching 10 bases. V trimming: 2 bases; J trimming: 2 bases; junction bases outside the gene matches: 9. The CDR3 runs 18 residues. Germline V gene lookup returns CDR1 SGDLS and CDR2 YYNGEE.

The chain recombines TRBV27 with TRBJ2-1, with 11 positions matching TRBD2. The CDR3 totals 15 residues. Trimming removed 6 bases from V and 6 bases from J; junction bases left unmatched: 7. The V gene's germline CDR1 is MNHEY and CDR2 SMNVEV (reference sequence). CDR3 DNA sequence: TGTGCCAGCAGGGTAGCGGGAGGGTCTGGCAATGAGCAGTTCTTC. Its protein product is CASRVAGGSGNEQFF.

On this clone: Germline and junction disagree at one end, which may indicate a read error. This chain joins TRBV4-1 and TRBJ2-3; 9 bases are a match to TRBD2. CDR1 MGHRA and CDR2 YSYEKL come from the germline V gene. There are 15 residues in the CDR3. CDR3 DNA sequence: TGCGCCAGCAGCCAAGCTAGCGGGACGGCAGAGACGCAGTATTTT. Its translation is CASSQASGTAETQYF.

The J gene is TRBJ2-1, the V gene TRBV6-5; TRBD1 matches 7 bases. CDR3 length: 13 amino acids. Germline V gene sequence: CDR1 MNHEY, CDR2 SVGAGI. The J segment lost 10 bases and the V segment lost 5 bases, leaving 8 bases of the junction unmatched. The DNA for the CDR3 is TGTGCCAGCAGTACAGGACAGGTTCTAGAGCAGTTCTTC. This codes for CASSTGQVLEQFF.

DNA of the CDR3: TGTGCCTGGAGGCCCGAGAGGAGAGAAAAACTGTTTTTT. As protein: CAWRPERREKLFF. The chain uses TRBV30 and TRBJ1-4; D uncertain. V was trimmed by 3 bases and J by 8 bases, leaving 13 bases between them. Germline V gene data show CDR1 as GTSNPN and CDR2 as SVGIG (reference sequence). This CDR3 comprises 13 residues. The whole variable domain, filled in from reference TRBV30 and TRBJ1-4, reads SQTIHQWPATLVQPVGSPLSLECTVEGTSNPNLYWYRQAAGRGLQLLFYSVGIGQISSEVPQNLSASRPQDRQFILSSKKLLLSDSGFYLCAWRPERREKLFFGSGTQLSVL.